Below, one T cell receptor (beta chain) is given with its context. TCRdb keeps only in-frame clones here, not all; method: immunoSEQ multiplex PCR. The sample comprises about 160,000 clones, approximately 90% of which are singletons, and 9.5% to 15% rests with the top ten. This CDR3 contains 12 residues. The V end lost 5 bases, the J end lost 5 bases, and 9 bases lay between the germline ends. CDR1 and CDR2 from the germline V gene are SEHNR and FQNEAQ (reference sequence). This sample was taken from a study of control samples from healthy donors and cancer patients. The specimen sequenced was blood. The clonotype originates from a man aged 25 to 40 in good health. This chain uses TRBV7-9 with TRBJ2-5, with D unclear. CDR3 nucleotide sequence: TGTGCCAGCAGCATCGGACGGGAGACCCAGTACTTC. Translation: CASSIGRETQYF.